This T cell receptor (beta chain) comes out of a study of blood T cells in healthy people across ages. Study-level points and caveats: A roughly linear age-dependent decrease characterized TCR beta diversity per million T cells. Among long-lived donors, naive CD4+ cells were more numerous and diversity higher than in aged donors. Diversity estimates from one million T cells were considered underestimates.

Primed by a sample-barcoded 5' primer and a J-beta primer mix, a second PCR proceeded for 7 to 11 cycles. TCRdb re-called the 5' RACE reads with MiXCR, one entry per CDR3 protein. The sample gives about 1.4 million distinct CDR3 sequences, approximately 60% of which show up once; about 6.7% is in the top ten. A note on this clonotype: The antigen is undetermined.

The TCR comes from a man aged 18-30 years in good health. The sequencing input was blood.

The CDR3 is CASRNSRRDNEQFF. For the CDR3, the DNA is TGTGCCAGCAGGAACAGTAGGCGGGACAATGAGCAGTTCTTC. This sequence joins TRBV6-5 and TRBJ2-1; tentative D call: TRBD2 (5 bases). This CDR3 contains 14 residues. V lost 6 bases to trimming and J lost 5 bases, with 14 bases between them. Germline CDR1 MNHEY, CDR2 SVGAGI.